The next 30 T cell receptor beta chains were all read from a single sample in a study of blood T cell repertoires in COVID-19. Sequenced by immunoSEQ multiplex PCR; TCRdb stores in-frame clones only, minus some. The data hold around 240,000 clones, with over 80% observed a single time. Sequenced: PBMCs or T cells enriched from blood (not recorded which). These receptors came from a human donor in a cohort exposed to, infected with or recovered from COVID-19 (not recorded which). The donor label of this sample is uncertain.

This clone was observed a single time. The chain combines TRBV7-9 with TRBJ2-7; a possible D gene is TRBD1 (5 bases). Trimming left V 1 base short and J 6 bases short, with 16 bases between. This CDR3 contains 15 residues. The germline V gene encodes CDR1 SEHNR and CDR2 FQNEAQ (reference sequence). CDR3 protein: CASSLVQDGESEQYF. CDR3 DNA: TGTGCCAGCAGCTTAGTACAGGATGGGGAAAGCGAGCAGTACTTC.

This CDR3 reads CASSPLGPPLTDTQYF. CDR3 bases: TGTGCCAGCTCACCATTGGGGCCCCCCCTCACAGATACGCAGTATTTT. The chain employs TRBV18 and TRBJ2-3; TRBD1 is a possible D gene (5 bases). The germline gives CDR1 KGHSH, CDR2 LQKENI. The V and J ends lost 2 bases and 2 bases respectively, with 14 bases between them. The CDR3 has 16 amino acids.

The gene calls are TRBV6-5 and TRBJ1-2, with 7 bases matching TRBD1. This CDR3 is 14 amino acids long. Germline-derived CDR1 and CDR2 are MNHEY and SVGAGI. The V gene end was trimmed by 0 bases and the J gene end by 6 bases; junction bases not matched to a gene: 4. CDR3 sequence (DNA): TGTGCCAGCAGTTACTCTCGGGACAGAAATGGCTACACCTTC. It codes for CASSYSRDRNGYTF.

The V call is TRBV12-5, the J call TRBJ2-6, with D perhaps matching TRBD1 (6 bases). This CDR3 region has 17 residues. Germline CDR1 is LGHNT and CDR2 is FRNRAP. Trimming took 8 bases from V and 0 from J, leaving 17 bases between them. CDR3 bases: TGTGCTAGTCTAGGACAGCATATGATCTCTGGGGCCAACGTCCTGACTTTC. Translation gives CASLGQHMISGANVLTF.

CDR3: CASSPFTGPTGRSQPQHF. For the CDR3, the DNA is TGTGCCAGCAGTCCGTTCACCGGGCCTACAGGCCGGAGTCAGCCCCAGCATTTT. This chain connects TRBV27 to TRBJ1-5, with D possibly matching TRBD1 (5 bases). V shed 5 bases and J shed 6 bases, with 26 bases lying between them. CDR1 is MNHEY and CDR2 is SMNVEV in the germline V gene (reference sequence). CDR3 size: 18 residues.

The chain combines TRBV7-8 with TRBJ1-5; 7 bases fit TRBD1. Per the germline V gene, CDR1 is SGHVS and CDR2 is FQNEAQ. The CDR3 has 15 amino acids. The V gene end was trimmed by 5 bases and the J gene end by 2 bases; junction bases not matched to a gene: 6. CDR3 protein: CASSGDRVGNQPQHF. In DNA form, the CDR3 reads TGTGCCAGCAGCGGAGACAGGGTGGGCAATCAGCCCCAGCATTTT.

Only one count was recorded for this clone. One junction end disagrees with the germline gene, perhaps due to a read error. The chain links TRBV6-1 to TRBJ2-2; 8 bases agree with TRBD1. CDR3 length equals 18 residues. The germline CDR1 and CDR2 sequences are MNHNS and SASEGT. The CDR3 loop is CAGSESGWGQANTGELFF. Written as DNA, the CDR3 is TGTGCCGGCAGTGAATCTGGATGGGGACAGGCGAACACCGGGGAGCTGTTTTTT.

J is TRBJ2-1 and V is TRBV15; 13 bases are a match to TRBD2. The CDR3 is 16 amino acids. Germline V gene data show CDR1 as LNHNV and CDR2 as YYDKDF (reference sequence). The V and J ends lost 6 bases and 8 bases, in that order; junction bases with no gene match: 10. The CDR3 loop reads CATSPKRGLAGYEQFF. The DNA for the CDR3 is TGTGCCACCAGTCCTAAAAGGGGACTAGCGGGGTATGAGCAGTTCTTC. The full variable domain, rest sourced from reference TRBV15 and TRBJ2-1, is DAMVIQNPRYQVTQFGKPVTLSCSQTLNHNVMYWYQQKSSQAPKLLFHYYDKDFNNEADTPDNFQSRRPNTSFCFLDIRSPGLGDTAMYLCATSPKRGLAGYEQFFGPGTRLTVL.

This clone appeared a single time. The V call is TRBV4-2, the J call TRBJ2-3; no clear D. Looked up from germline, CDR1 is LGHNA and CDR2 is YNFKEQ. The CDR3 covers 16 residues. The V end lost 0 bases, the J end lost 1 base, and 11 bases lay between the germline ends. The CDR3 DNA is TGTGCCAGCAGCCAAGACCCGGGTCGAGGCACAGATACGCAGTATTTT. Encoded protein: CASSQDPGRGTDTQYF.

J is TRBJ1-2 and V is TRBV6-6; 10 nucleotides align to TRBD1. After removal of 2 bases from V and 4 bases from J, the junction contained 1 base not matched to a gene. CDR1 MNHNY and CDR2 SVGAGI come from the germline V gene (reference sequence). This CDR3 is 14 amino acids long. This chain's CDR3 is CASSYGTGVYGYTF. As DNA, the CDR3 is TGTGCCAGCAGTTACGGGACAGGGGTCTATGGCTACACCTTC.

Regarding this clone: Sequence at one end of the junction differs from germline and may be a read error. J is TRBJ1-4 and V is TRBV11-2; TRBD1 is a possible D gene (6 bases). This CDR3 has 15 residues. Germline values: CDR1 SGHAT, CDR2 FQNNGV. CDR3 DNA: TGTGCCAGCAGCCCGACGACAGGAACTTATGAAAAACTGTTTTTT. Translation: CASSPTTGTYEKLFF.

This clone was seen just once. The chain uses TRBV30 and TRBJ1-1; D remains unclear. In germline, CDR1 is GTSNPN, CDR2 SVGIG (reference sequence). V dropped 2 bases and J dropped 5 bases, with 18 bases sitting between them. The CDR3 is made up of 15 amino acids. The CDR3 is CAWSMLAGRQTEAFF. The CDR3, as DNA: TGTGCCTGGAGTATGTTAGCGGGCAGACAAACTGAAGCTTTCTTT.

The chain couples TRBV30 to TRBJ1-5; 7 bases are shared with TRBD1. Germline lookup yields CDR1 GTSNPN and CDR2 SVGIG (reference sequence). V trimming: 2 bases; J trimming: 2 bases; junction bases outside the gene matches: 3. The CDR3 extends over 14 amino acids. The CDR3 nucleotides read TGTGCCTGGAGTAGGGGGCGAGGCAATCAGCCCCAGCATTTT. It translates to CAWSRGRGNQPQHF.

This chain joins TRBV2 and TRBJ1-1, with a tentative D call TRBD1 (5 bases). V gave up 1 base and J gave up 1 base, with 10 bases separating them. This CDR3 has 15 amino acids. Germline assignment: CDR1 SNHLY and CDR2 FYNNEI. The CDR3 sequence: CASSEESGGNTEAFF. CDR3 nucleotide sequence: TGTGCCAGCAGTGAAGAGTCGGGGGGGAACACTGAAGCTTTCTTT.

The chain joins TRBV5-4 to TRBJ1-2, with TRBD1 matching 11 bases. The CDR3 is 19 amino acids. Germline CDR1 and CDR2: SGHNT and YYREEE (reference sequence). The V gene end was trimmed by 4 bases and the J gene end by 2 bases; junction bases not matched to a gene: 16. In nucleotides, the CDR3 is TGTGCCAGCAGCGGACCGGGGACAGGGGGTGGCGGAACCAACTATGGCTACACCTTC. Protein sequence: CASSGPGTGGGGTNYGYTF.

V gene TRBV7-9 combines with J gene TRBJ1-5; tentatively, D is TRBD1 (6 bases). Germline V gene data show CDR1 as SEHNR and CDR2 as FQNEAQ (reference sequence). V was clipped by 0 bases and J by 1 base, with 10 bases between them. The CDR3 has 16 residues. CDR3: CASSLAGAWSNQPQHF. For the CDR3, the DNA is TGTGCCAGCAGCTTAGCGGGGGCTTGGAGCAATCAGCCCCAGCATTTT.

This chain joins TRBV5-5 and TRBJ2-3, with D unclear. V gave up 3 bases and J gave up 2 bases, with 10 bases separating them. The CDR3 spans 14 residues. The germline gives CDR1 SGHKS, CDR2 YYEKEE (reference sequence). The CDR3 sequence is CASSSERYTDTQYF. CDR3 coding DNA: TGTGCCAGCAGCTCCGAGAGATACACAGATACGCAGTATTTT.

This clone appeared a single time. The CDR3 protein is CASSPLAVVTDTQYF. CDR3 coding DNA: TGCGCCAGCAGCCCTCTCGCGGTGGTCACAGATACGCAGTATTTT. The chain uses TRBV5-1 and TRBJ2-3; D gene unclear. Trimming left V 4 bases short and J 2 bases short, with 14 bases between. The germline V gene has CDR1 SGHRS and CDR2 YFSETQ. The CDR3 is 15 amino acids. Looking up the rest from reference TRBV5-1 and TRBJ2-3 gives the full variable domain: KAGVTQTPRYLIKTRGQQVTLSCSPISGHRSVSWYQQTPGQGLQFLFEYFSETQRNKGNFPGRFSGRQFSNSRSEMNVSTLELGDSALYLCASSPLAVVTDTQYFGPGTRLTVL.

V and J are TRBV7-9 and TRBJ1-2; tentatively, D is TRBD1 (5 bases). Deletions cut 1 base from V and 8 bases from J, with 11 bases between. Germline values: CDR1 SEHNR, CDR2 FQNEAQ (reference sequence). The CDR3 runs 13 residues. As DNA, the CDR3 is TGTGCCAGCAGCTTAGGGTCAGGGTCCGGCTACACCTTC. It encodes CASSLGSGSGYTF.

The chain recombines TRBV11-2 with TRBJ2-2, with D possibly being TRBD2 (5 bases). The germline V and J ends were trimmed by 1 base and 7 bases, with 13 bases remaining between them. The CDR3 has 15 amino acids. In germline, CDR1 is SGHAT, CDR2 FQNNGV. CDR3 DNA: TGTGCCAGCAGCTTAGGTCCGGGGATCCTCGGGGAGCTGTTTTTT. This codes for CASSLGPGILGELFF.

This clone has only one observation. The chain carries TRBV19 and TRBJ2-5; D possibly corresponds to TRBD1 (5 bases). CDR1 is LNHDA, CDR2 SQIVND, per germline (reference sequence). The CDR3 is 13 residues long. Trimming pared 6 bases from V and 9 bases from J, leaving 17 bases between. CDR3 coding DNA: TGTGCCAGTAGCGAAGGGGTGAGATCGGCCCAGTACTTC. It specifies CASSEGVRSAQYF.

This clone occurred once. CDR3 in DNA: TGTGCCAGCAGCCAAGAGACAGCCAGGGCATCTGGAAACACCATATATTTT. Its translation is CASSQETARASGNTIYF. The chain has TRBV4-2 and TRBJ1-3; a weak D match, TRBD1 (5 bases). The CDR3 is 17 residues long. Germline CDR1 reads LGHNA; CDR2 reads YNFKEQ. The V end lost 0 bases, the J end lost 1 base, and 13 bases lay between the germline ends.

The chain recombines TRBV9 with TRBJ1-5, with D maybe TRBD1 (6 bases). CDR1 SGDLS and CDR2 YYNGEE come from the germline V gene. V was trimmed by 4 bases and J by 6 bases, leaving 17 bases between them. The CDR3 contains 15 residues. CDR3 nucleotides: TGTGCCAGCAGCCCCTTTCCCGGGGGGCGTCAGCCCCAGCATTTT. Translation gives CASSPFPGGRQPQHF.

The chain links TRBV19 to TRBJ2-5; 15 positions agree with TRBD2. Germline CDR1 is LNHDA and CDR2 is SQIVND (reference sequence). The CDR3 runs 17 residues. V gave up 6 bases and J gave up 1 base; unmatched junction bases: 6. CDR3 in DNA: TGTGCCAGTAGCGTGGGGACTAGCGGGGGGTTCCAAGAGACCCAGTACTTC. Translation: CASSVGTSGGFQETQYF. Together with reference TRBV19 and TRBJ2-5, the CDR3 gives the full variable domain: DGGITQSPKYLFRKEGQNVTLSCEQNLNHDAMYWYRQDPGQGLRLIYYSQIVNDFQKGDIAEGYSVSREKKESFPLTVTSAQKNPTAFYLCASSVGTSGGFQETQYFGPGTRLLVL.

The V call is TRBV19, the J call TRBJ1-1; D is ambiguous. V was shortened by 4 bases and J by 11 bases, with 11 bases between the two germline ends. The CDR3 loop spans 11 amino acids. Germline V gives CDR1 LNHDA, CDR2 SQIVND (reference sequence). CDR3 in DNA: TGTGCCAGTAGTACGGGGTGGTGGGCTTTCTTT. The encoded protein is CASSTGWWAFF.

The chain has TRBV5-1 and TRBJ1-2; TRBD1 is a possible D gene (5 bases). Germline V lookup: CDR1 SGHRS, CDR2 YFSETQ. The CDR3 runs 13 residues. The V end lost 3 bases, the J end lost 8 bases, and 14 bases lay between the germline ends. The CDR3 sequence: CASSWDGRGGYTF. The CDR3 DNA follows: TGCGCCAGCAGCTGGGACGGGAGGGGAGGCTACACCTTC.

This chain joins TRBV7-2 and TRBJ2-3; 8 bases fit TRBD2. The germline gives CDR1 SGHTA, CDR2 FQGNSA. The CDR3 sequence is 15 residues long. J lost 6 bases, V lost 0 bases, and 5 bases had no gene match. The CDR3 region has the DNA TGTGCCAGCAGCTTAGCATCCGGGGGGGCCGATACGCAGTATTTT. Its translation is CASSLASGGADTQYF.

This chain links TRBV19 with TRBJ2-1; D is undetermined. CDR1 and CDR2 (germline): LNHDA, SQIVND (reference sequence). Trimming cost V 1 base and J 5 bases, with 9 bases left between them. The CDR3 spans 14 residues. This chain's CDR3 is CASSIVSGNNEQFF. As DNA, the CDR3 is TGTGCCAGTAGTATAGTCTCAGGAAACAATGAGCAGTTCTTC.

The chain combines TRBV5-1 with TRBJ2-3; 14 bases are shared with TRBD2. The V segment lost 4 bases and the J segment 0 bases; nucleotides outside the gene matches: 7. The V gene's germline CDR1 is SGHRS and CDR2 YFSETQ. This CDR3 comprises 18 residues. In DNA, the CDR3 is TGCGCCAGCAGCGGACGGACTAGCGGGGGGCCTAGCACAGATACGCAGTATTTT. Amino acids: CASSGRTSGGPSTDTQYF.

This chain links TRBV6-5 with TRBJ2-3; the D gene is possibly TRBD2 (6 bases). The CDR3 contains 14 residues. V was shortened by 6 bases and J by 5 bases, with 15 bases between the two germline ends. Germline assignment: CDR1 MNHEY and CDR2 SVGAGI. The CDR3 region has the DNA TGTGCCAGCAGCGAGGACTATCGTGTAGATACGCAGTATTTT. Its translation is CASSEDYRVDTQYF.